This T cell receptor (beta chain) was documented in a study of early T cells in non-severe SARS-CoV-2 infection. TCRdb re-derived calls from the 5' RACE reads in MiXCR, one entry per CDR3 protein. The sample includes 85,000 to 95,000 distinct CDR3 sequences, approximately 14% seen only once; the top ten take about 0.59%. With 6 bases removed from V and 7 bases from J, the gap between germline ends came to 15 bases. The CDR3 has 14 residues. The source material was whole blood. The TCR comes from an adult who was a healthcare worker with PCR-confirmed SARS-CoV-2 infection or an uninfected control (not recorded which). The chain links TRBV12-3 or TRBV12-4 to TRBJ1-4; D is unresolved. CDR3: CASRRTGLGEKLFF. The DNA for the CDR3 is TGTGCCAGCAGGCGGACTGGTTTGGGTGAAAAACTGTTTTTT.